One TCR beta chain is described in this entry. Its antigen is not known. Expressed TCRB transcripts were sequenced after all isolated RNA was converted to cDNA. Repertoires were generated with immunoSEQ multiplex PCR, while TCRdb's copy carries only in-frame clones and drops some. The repertoire holds approximately 170,000 clones, about 9.8% seen once, with approximately 2.2% in the top ten. Based on CD45RO/CCR7/CD25/CD127/CD95/CD27, CD4+ regulatory, stem cell-like memory, naive and central memory cells were sorted. Each sorted population was over 98% pure. This sample stems from a study of beta chain features in type 1 diabetes. As for the study in general: Healthy donors and patients had similar age, gender and cell yields. The study's findings and limits: Type 1 diabetes patients showed fewer insertions and more deletions at VDJ junctions.

CDR1 is SQVTM and CDR2 is ANQGSEA in the germline V gene. The CDR3 totals 13 residues. The J segment lost 9 bases and the V segment lost 4 bases, leaving 11 bases of the junction unmatched. The source of this sequence is a woman between 18 and 29 years old in good health. V and J are TRBV29-1 and TRBJ2-5; 7 nucleotides line up with TRBD1. Sequenced input: central memory CD4+ T cells from blood. DNA for the CDR3: TGCAGCGTTGTTGAGGGGGCCCGTGAGGCCCAGTACTTC. This codes for CSVVEGAREAQYF.